The T cell receptor (beta chain) under discussion was sequenced for a study of a mutant IDH1 vaccine in newly diagnosed glioma. As for time point: week 5, during vaccination. Each dose of the vaccine consisted of 300 ug of mutant IDH1 20-mer peptide, with topical imiquimod. Measured with immunoSEQ multiplex PCR; TCRdb has only the in-frame clones, and not every one. The data hold some 51,000 clones, with just under 80% observed a single time. The CDR3 contains 11 residues. Germline V gives CDR1 SGHTA, CDR2 FQGNSA. Trimming took off 4 bases at V and 8 bases at J, with 8 bases between the two ends. In the case of this clone: Its specificity is not known.

The clonotype comes from a man between 45 and 60 years old with glioma. The sequences come from PBMCs, collected from a glioma patient whose treatment included an IDH1 peptide vaccine. This chain uses TRBV7-2 with TRBJ1-1, with D uncertain. CDR3 amino acids: CASSSVVEAFF. CDR3 DNA sequence: TGTGCCAGCAGCTCAGTGGTCGAAGCTTTCTTT. Looking up the rest from reference TRBV7-2 and TRBJ1-1 gives the full variable domain: GAGVSQSPSNKVTEKGKDVELRCDPISGHTALYWYRQSLGQGLEFLIYFQGNSAPDKSGLPSDRFSAERTGGSVSTLTIQRTQQEDSAVYLCASSSVVEAFFGQGTRLTVV.